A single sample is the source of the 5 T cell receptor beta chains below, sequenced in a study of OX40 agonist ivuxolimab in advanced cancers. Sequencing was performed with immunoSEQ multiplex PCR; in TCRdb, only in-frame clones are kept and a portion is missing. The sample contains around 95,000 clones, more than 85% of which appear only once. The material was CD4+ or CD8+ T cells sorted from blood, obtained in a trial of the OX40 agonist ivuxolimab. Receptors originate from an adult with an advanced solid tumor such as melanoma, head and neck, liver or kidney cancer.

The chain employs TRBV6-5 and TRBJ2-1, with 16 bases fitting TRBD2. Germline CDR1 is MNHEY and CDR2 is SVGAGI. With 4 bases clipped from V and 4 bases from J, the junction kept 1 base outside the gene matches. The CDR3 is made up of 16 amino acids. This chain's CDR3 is CASSWGLAGGYNEQFF. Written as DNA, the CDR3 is TGTGCCAGCAGTTGGGGACTAGCGGGAGGGTACAATGAGCAGTTCTTC.

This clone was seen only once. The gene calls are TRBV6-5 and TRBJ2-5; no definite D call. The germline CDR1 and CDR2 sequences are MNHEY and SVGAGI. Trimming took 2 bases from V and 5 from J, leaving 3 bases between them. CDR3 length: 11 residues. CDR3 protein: CASSYTETQYF. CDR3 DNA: TGTGCCAGCAGTTACACGGAGACCCAGTACTTC.

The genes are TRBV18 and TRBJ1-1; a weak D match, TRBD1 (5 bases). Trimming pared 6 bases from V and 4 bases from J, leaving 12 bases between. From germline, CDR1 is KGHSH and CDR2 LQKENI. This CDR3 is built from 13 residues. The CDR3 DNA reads TGTGCCAGCTCCCTCGGGGGTCCCACTGAAGCTTTCTTT. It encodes CASSLGGPTEAFF.

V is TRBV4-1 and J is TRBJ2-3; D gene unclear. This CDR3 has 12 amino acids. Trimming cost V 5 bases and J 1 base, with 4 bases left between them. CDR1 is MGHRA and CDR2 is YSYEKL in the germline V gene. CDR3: CASSAGTDTQYF. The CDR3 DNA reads TGCGCCAGCAGCGCCGGCACAGATACGCAGTATTTT.

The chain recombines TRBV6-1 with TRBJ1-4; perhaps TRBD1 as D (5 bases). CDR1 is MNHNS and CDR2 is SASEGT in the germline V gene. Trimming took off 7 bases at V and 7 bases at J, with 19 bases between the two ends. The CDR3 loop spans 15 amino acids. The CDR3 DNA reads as TGTGCCAGCAACTCATTATTGGGGCTGGGTGAAAAACTGTTTTTT. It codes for CASNSLLGLGEKLFF.